This T cell receptor (beta chain) was identified during a study of blood T cell repertoires in COVID-19. Study-wide background: Spain, Italy and the United States supplied samples that represented acute and convalescent COVID-19. PBMCs, B-cell-depleted T cells, or T cells were the source of the cDNA or gDNA that made up the material.

The length of the CDR3 is 13 residues. The V gene end was trimmed by 5 bases and the J gene end by 3 bases; junction bases not matched to a gene: 4. This clone was detected a few times. Other DNA sequences within the sample encode an identical CDR3. Source study methods: Estimation of nucleated cell counts relied on the amplification of reference gene primers. Some clones are missing from TCRdb's copy, which holds only in-frame ones; the method was immunoSEQ multiplex PCR. V and J calls and clone size come straight from that table; D and trimming were deduced from the DNA. This table has 190,000 or so clones, roughly four fifths appearing once.

The specimen sequenced was peripheral blood. The sequence was collected from a man in his fifties or sixties who had recovered from COVID-19. This sequence joins TRBV12-3 or TRBV12-4 and TRBJ2-7; 7 bases are a match to TRBD1. CDR3 in amino acids: CASSRNRGYEQYF. For the CDR3, the DNA is TGTGCCAGCAGTCGGAACAGGGGCTACGAGCAGTACTTC.